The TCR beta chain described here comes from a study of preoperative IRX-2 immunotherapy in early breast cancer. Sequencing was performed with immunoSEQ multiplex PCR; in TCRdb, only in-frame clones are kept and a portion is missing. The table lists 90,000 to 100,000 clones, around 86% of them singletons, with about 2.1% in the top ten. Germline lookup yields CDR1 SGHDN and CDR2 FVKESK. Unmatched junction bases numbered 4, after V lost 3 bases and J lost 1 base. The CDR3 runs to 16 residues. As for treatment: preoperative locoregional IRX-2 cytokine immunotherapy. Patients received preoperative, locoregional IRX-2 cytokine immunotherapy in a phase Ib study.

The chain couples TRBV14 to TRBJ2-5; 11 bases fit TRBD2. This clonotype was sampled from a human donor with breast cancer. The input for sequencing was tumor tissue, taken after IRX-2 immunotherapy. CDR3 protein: CASSHAGTSGQETQYF. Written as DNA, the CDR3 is TGTGCCAGCAGCCACGCCGGGACTAGCGGCCAAGAGACCCAGTACTTC.